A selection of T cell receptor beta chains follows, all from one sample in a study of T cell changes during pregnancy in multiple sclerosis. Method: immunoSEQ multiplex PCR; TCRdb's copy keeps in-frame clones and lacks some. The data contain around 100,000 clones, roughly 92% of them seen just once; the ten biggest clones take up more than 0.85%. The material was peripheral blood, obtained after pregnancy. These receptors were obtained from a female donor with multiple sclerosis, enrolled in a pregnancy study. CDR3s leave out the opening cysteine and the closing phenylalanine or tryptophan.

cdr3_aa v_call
ASSFTRVVGRSYEQY TRBV5-1
ASSIRQGADNEQF TRBV5-1
ASSSDRVGEKLF TRBV11-2
ASSSRGETQY TRBV5-1
SARESIEAF TRBV20-1
ASSPAGTGGYEQY TRBV18
ASSENRGSDGYT TRBV6-1
ASSLGQISYEQY TRBV7-2
ASSIEGQGRAKNIQY TRBV19
ASLGQPYGYT TRBV2
ASRETGRSEKLF TRBV25-1
SATEGGDST TRBV20-1
ASSHSGTGGAEQY TRBV7-2
ASSPGTGNTEAF TRBV28
ASTPKWTENTGELF TRBV7-6
ASSFLAGLASDTYEQY TRBV27
ATSPGGTALEQY TRBV15
ASSTGTRKEETQY TRBV5-8
ASSFLAGGGDTQY TRBV5-1
ASLAGGQDTQY TRBV5-1
ASYAGPYGKLF TRBV6-1
ASSRGGAGNTIY TRBV28
ASSLGVGGGYNEQF TRBV18
ASSGGDTPYEQY TRBV5-1
ASSVTGVNQPQH TRBV9
ASSRKTGTSIKNTEAF TRBV25-1